The next 23 T cell receptor beta chains were all read from a single sample in a study of blood T cells in healthy people across ages. The second PCR ran roughly 7 to 11 cycles with a sample-barcoded 5' primer and J-beta primers. Each CDR3 protein is one row after TCRdb ran MiXCR on the 5' RACE reads. Here the sample spans hundreds of thousands of distinct CDR3 sequences, about 61% being singletons. Sequencing was done on a sample of blood. Source of these receptors: a man aged 40-50 years in good health.

The chain uses TRBV5-1 and TRBJ2-3, with D possibly TRBD2 on 6 matching bases. Between the trimmed V and J ends, which lost 6 bases and 7 bases, there was a span of 15 bases. The germline CDR1 and CDR2 sequences are SGHRS and YFSETQ. The CDR3 sequence is 13 residues long. CDR3 region: CASIPGTSNTQYF. CDR3 nucleotide sequence: TGCGCCAGCATCCCAGGGACTTCCAATACGCAGTATTTT.

The gene calls are TRBV27 and TRBJ2-5, with 8 positions matching TRBD2. CDR1 and CDR2 (germline): MNHEY, SMNVEV (reference sequence). This CDR3 comprises 12 residues. The J segment lost 5 bases and the V segment lost 8 bases, leaving 4 bases of the junction unmatched. The CDR3 protein is CASGTSGETQYF. CDR3 in DNA: TGTGCCAGCGGGACTAGTGGGGAGACCCAGTACTTC.

This clonotype was seen many times. The chain combines TRBV27 with TRBJ2-4, with no clear D. V was cut by 4 bases and J by 0 bases, with 10 bases left in between. This CDR3 is 15 amino acids long. The germline V gene has CDR1 MNHEY and CDR2 SMNVEV (reference sequence). CDR3 in DNA: TGTGCCAGCAGTTCCCTGACTCTAGCCAAAAACATTCAGTACTTC. It codes for CASSSLTLAKNIQYF.

The rearrangement links TRBV20-1 to TRBJ2-4; 10 bases line up with TRBD2. The CDR3 covers 16 residues. The junction had 18 bases not matched to a gene; V was cut back by 3 bases and J by 13 bases. Germline V lookup: CDR1 DFQATT, CDR2 SNEGSKA (reference sequence). CDR3 protein: CSAREDKREGSYGQYF. CDR3 nucleotide sequence: TGCAGTGCTAGGGAAGATAAGCGGGAGGGATCCTACGGGCAGTACTTC.

The genes are TRBV13 and TRBJ1-4, with D possibly being TRBD1 (6 bases). The CDR3 has 14 residues. Looked up from germline, CDR1 is PRHDT and CDR2 is FYEKMQ (reference sequence). V was trimmed by 8 bases and J by 6 bases, leaving 16 bases between them. CDR3 bases: TGTGCCAGCGGCCCGGACAGAGCGTATGAAAAACTGTTTTTT. It codes for CASGPDRAYEKLFF.

The V gene is TRBV29-1, the J gene TRBJ1-1; 9 nucleotides align to TRBD1. CDR3 length: 15 amino acids. V was pared by 4 bases and J by 1 base, with 7 bases of the junction left unmatched. Germline V lookup: CDR1 SQVTM, CDR2 ANQGSEA. The CDR3 protein is CSVGGVTGGNTEAFF. Written as DNA, the CDR3 is TGCAGCGTTGGGGGGGTGACAGGGGGGAACACTGAAGCTTTCTTT.

This chain joins TRBV27 and TRBJ2-3, with D tentatively TRBD2 (5 bases). CDR3 length: 17 amino acids. Germline values: CDR1 MNHEY, CDR2 SMNVEV (reference sequence). V was clipped by 3 bases and J by 2 bases, with 18 bases between them. The CDR3 nucleotides read TGTGCCAGCAGTTTTTTTGTGTCCGGAGGATCCACAGATACGCAGTATTTT. Its protein is CASSFFVSGGSTDTQYF.

There are a few counts of this clonotype. The rearrangement uses TRBV13 and TRBJ2-7; the D gene is possibly TRBD2 (6 bases). CDR1 PRHDT and CDR2 FYEKMQ come from the germline V gene (reference sequence). Deletions cut 1 base from V and 7 bases from J, with 14 bases between. This CDR3 spans 14 amino acids. This CDR3 reads CASSLEGTLGEQYF. DNA for the CDR3: TGTGCCAGCAGCTTAGAAGGGACTTTGGGTGAGCAGTACTTC.

The chain recombines TRBV10-3 with TRBJ2-3; 8 positions match TRBD2. The CDR3 is 17 residues long. Per germline, CDR1 ENHRY and CDR2 SYGVKD. J was trimmed by 6 bases and V by 0 bases; bases with no gene match: 11. CDR3 in amino acids: CAISESSGGRAADTQYF. Written as DNA, the CDR3 is TGTGCCATCAGTGAGTCGAGCGGGGGACGAGCGGCGGATACGCAGTATTTT.

This clonotype was observed many times. J is TRBJ2-7 and V is TRBV10-3; 12 bases align to TRBD1. Germline assignment: CDR1 ENHRY and CDR2 SYGVKD. The V gene end was trimmed by 4 bases and the J gene end by 6 bases; junction bases not matched to a gene: 10. The CDR3 has 16 residues. The CDR3 DNA sequence: TGTGCCATCAGTGCGGGTCGGGGACAGGGGGCAGGCGAGCAGTACTTC. Protein product: CAISAGRGQGAGEQYF.

The rearrangement joins TRBV20-1 to TRBJ2-1, with 7 bases matching TRBD1. With V trimmed by 6 bases and J by 2 bases, 1 base remained unmatched. The CDR3 loop spans 12 amino acids. Germline V lookup: CDR1 DFQATT, CDR2 SNEGSKA (reference sequence). Here the CDR3 reads CSAGQAYNEQFF. For the CDR3, the DNA is TGCAGTGCCGGACAGGCCTACAATGAGCAGTTCTTC.

This sequence joins TRBV4-2 and TRBJ2-5, with D perhaps being TRBD1 or TRBD2 (5 bases each). Per the germline V gene, CDR1 is LGHNA and CDR2 is YNFKEQ. The germline V and J ends were trimmed by 4 bases and 5 bases, with 14 bases remaining between them. The CDR3 contains 14 residues. In nucleotides, the CDR3 is TGTGCCAGCAGCCTCCTCAACGGGGCGGAGACCCAGTACTTC. Amino acids: CASSLLNGAETQYF.

This clonotype was observed a handful of times. The V and J genes are TRBV7-2 and TRBJ2-7; D is possibly TRBD2 (6 bases). The CDR3 totals 14 residues. Trimming pared 2 bases from V and 7 bases from J, leaving 15 bases between. Germline CDR1 reads SGHTA; CDR2 reads FQGNSA. CDR3 coding DNA: TGTGCCAGCAGCTTACGGGGGAGCCGGGGTGAGCAGTACTTC. Translation: CASSLRGSRGEQYF.

The chain recombines TRBV7-9 with TRBJ1-2; D unresolved. Germline lookup yields CDR1 SEHNR and CDR2 FQNEAQ (reference sequence). Trimming left V 5 bases short and J 8 bases short, with 15 bases between. The CDR3 has 13 amino acids. The CDR3 nucleotides read TGTGCCAGCAGCCTCCCGGGCCACTTGGGCTACACCTTC. Protein product: CASSLPGHLGYTF.

This chain links TRBV10-1 with TRBJ2-3; TRBD2 agrees at 9 bases. From germline, CDR1 is WNHNN and CDR2 SYGVQD (reference sequence). V was pared by 3 bases and J by 5 bases, with 12 bases of the junction left unmatched. There are 17 residues in the CDR3. This CDR3 is CASSDLLAGSPVDTQYF. CDR3 nucleotide sequence: TGCGCCAGCAGTGATCTGCTAGCGGGGTCCCCCGTAGATACGCAGTATTTT.

This clonotype showed up just a few times. This sequence joins TRBV7-9 and TRBJ1-1; D may be TRBD1 (6 bases). CDR1 SEHNR and CDR2 FQNEAQ come from the germline V gene (reference sequence). V was clipped by 5 bases and J by 2 bases, with 12 bases between them. The CDR3 contains 14 residues. The CDR3 is CASSPGGRNTEAFF. As DNA, the CDR3 is TGTGCCAGCAGCCCGGGGGGCCGAAACACTGAAGCTTTCTTT. Looking up the rest from reference TRBV7-9 and TRBJ1-1 gives the full variable domain: DTGVSQNPRHKITKRGQNVTFRCDPISEHNRLYWYRQTLGQGPEFLTYFQNEAQLEKSRLLSDRFSAERPKGSFSTLEIQRTEQGDSAMYLCASSPGGRNTEAFFGQGTRLTVV.

V is TRBV7-2 and J is TRBJ2-1; 9 nucleotides match TRBD2. Looked up from germline, CDR1 is SGHTA and CDR2 is FQGNSA. The CDR3 length is 17 residues. With 5 bases clipped from V and 11 bases from J, the junction kept 19 bases outside the gene matches. In nucleotides, the CDR3 is TGTGCCAGCAGCGGCTCCGCTAGGGCGGGAGGGCCATTTAAGCAGTTCTTC. The encoded protein is CASSGSARAGGPFKQFF.

The gene calls are TRBV4-3 and TRBJ2-5; TRBD2 is a possible D gene (6 bases). V was clipped by 4 bases and J by 4 bases, with 13 bases between them. The CDR3 sequence is 14 residues long. Germline values: CDR1 LGHNA, CDR2 YSLEER. The CDR3 DNA is TGCGCCAGCAGCCGAGAGGACTATACAGAGACCCAGTACTTC. Protein: CASSREDYTETQYF.

This clonotype occurred a few times. The chain has TRBV28 and TRBJ1-2; TRBD1 agrees at 8 bases. The trim removed 5 bases at V and 13 bases at J, leaving 9 bases unmatched. The CDR3 totals 12 residues. The germline V gene has CDR1 MDHEN and CDR2 SYDVKM. The CDR3 sequence is CASSLGQVSTTF. CDR3 in DNA: TGTGCCAGCAGTCTGGGACAGGTCTCTACCACCTTC.

This clonotype was seen a handful of times. This rearrangement joins TRBV7-8 to TRBJ1-1; weak D call: TRBD1 (5 bases). Trimming took 2 bases from V and 1 from J, leaving 11 bases between them. CDR3 length equals 15 residues. Germline CDR1 SGHVS, CDR2 FQNEAQ. The CDR3 DNA follows: TGTGCCAGCAGCTTAAGGGGAGAAGGGAACACTGAAGCTTTCTTT. This sequence encodes CASSLRGEGNTEAFF.

The chain has TRBV29-1 and TRBJ2-7, with D possibly matching TRBD1 (6 bases). Germline CDR1 and CDR2: SQVTM and ANQGSEA. This CDR3 is 12 amino acids long. V shed 4 bases and J shed 4 bases, with 11 bases lying between them. CDR3 loop: CSVGLQGYEQYF. In DNA form, the CDR3 reads TGCAGCGTTGGGTTGCAGGGGTACGAGCAGTACTTC.

In DNA form, the CDR3 reads TGTGCCAGCAGCCCCGAGCCGCCTGGGACCCAGTACTTC. This codes for CASSPEPPGTQYF. The chain has TRBV7-3 and TRBJ2-5; D is unresolved. The CDR3 is made up of 13 amino acids. Trimming left V 5 bases short and J 7 bases short, with 14 bases between. Germline V gene lookup returns CDR1 SGHTA and CDR2 FQGTGA. Full variable domain (remainder filled in from reference TRBV7-3 and TRBJ2-5): GAGVSQTPSNKVTEKGKYVELRCDPISGHTALYWYRQSLGQGPEFLIYFQGTGAADDSGLPNDRFFAVRPEGSVSTLKIQRTERGDSAVYLCASSPEPPGTQYFGPGTRLLVL.

The chain uses TRBV11-2 and TRBJ2-2, with TRBD2 matching 13 bases. Germline values: CDR1 SGHAT, CDR2 FQNNGV. The CDR3 has 21 residues. The V and J ends lost 1 base and 3 bases, in that order; junction bases with no gene match: 14. CDR3 nucleotides: TGTGCCAGCAGCTTAGTTCGTCGGACTAGCGGGAGATTCCTAGACACCGGGGAGCTGTTTTTT. Its protein is CASSLVRRTSGRFLDTGELFF.